The 30 T cell receptor beta chains listed next were all sequenced from one sample in a study of T cell responses to AZD1222 COVID-19 vaccine. Generated by immunoSEQ multiplex PCR, the TCRdb table keeps only in-frame clones and is missing some. The table includes roughly 170,000 clones, about nine tenths detected once. The sequences come from peripheral blood, collected on day 0 of AZD1222 vaccination. The source is an adult in good health.

V usage is TRBV30 and J usage is TRBJ1-4; 8 positions agree with TRBD1. Germline loops: CDR1 GTSNPN, CDR2 SVGIG (reference sequence). The CDR3 runs 15 residues. The V and J ends lost 4 bases and 2 bases, in that order; junction bases with no gene match: 6. CDR3 sequence (DNA): TGTGCCTGGAATCCACAGGGGGGTACTAATGAAAAACTGTTTTTT. This encodes CAWNPQGGTNEKLFF.

This chain links TRBV5-8 with TRBJ2-1, with D perhaps TRBD1 (5 bases). Germline V gives CDR1 SGHTS, CDR2 YDEGEE. The CDR3 has 15 amino acids. Trimming left V 0 bases short and J 8 bases short, with 15 bases between. CDR3 sequence: CASSLGLRAKDEQFF. Here the CDR3 DNA reads TGTGCCAGCAGCTTGGGTCTCAGGGCCAAGGATGAGCAGTTCTTC.

A single count supports this clone. The chain has TRBV5-3 and TRBJ2-7; tentatively, D is TRBD1 (6 bases). TRBV5-3 is treated as an ORF (open reading frame) with a function not yet certain. The CDR3 length is 15 residues. Trimming took off 1 base at V and 0 bases at J, with 11 bases between the two ends. The CDR3 sequence is CARSLSDRPSYEQYF. The CDR3 nucleotides are TGTGCCAGAAGCTTGAGCGACAGGCCCTCCTACGAGCAGTACTTC.

The V and J genes are TRBV6-5 and TRBJ1-2; 10 nucleotides align to TRBD1. The germline V gene has CDR1 MNHEY and CDR2 SVGAGI. The CDR3 length is 13 residues. The V segment lost 6 bases and the J segment 8 bases; nucleotides outside the gene matches: 6. CDR3 region: CASRRQGARGYTF. The CDR3 DNA is TGTGCCAGCAGGAGACAGGGGGCGCGGGGCTACACCTTC.

This sequence joins TRBV6-5 and TRBJ1-1; D is perhaps TRBD1 (6 bases). V lost 6 bases, J lost 5 bases, and 13 bases lay in between. The CDR3 runs to 13 residues. From germline, CDR1 is MNHEY and CDR2 SVGAGI. The CDR3 DNA reads TGTGCCAGCAGAACTCGGGGGCGGACTGAAGCTTTCTTT. This sequence encodes CASRTRGRTEAFF.

The V call is TRBV30, the J call TRBJ1-1, with a possible D match to TRBD1 (6 bases). Germline lookup yields CDR1 GTSNPN and CDR2 SVGIG (reference sequence). The CDR3 sequence is 14 residues long. Trimming stripped 4 bases from V and 0 bases from J, with 12 bases between. The CDR3 sequence: CAWISGGLNTEAFF. Here the CDR3 DNA reads TGTGCCTGGATTTCTGGGGGGCTGAACACTGAAGCTTTCTTT.

The CDR3, as DNA: TGTGCCATCAGTGAAATTAGCGGGGGAGGCACTCAAGAGACCCAGTACTTC. Translated: CAISEISGGGTQETQYF. The V gene is TRBV10-3, the J gene TRBJ2-5; 9 bases are a match to TRBD2. Germline CDR1 and CDR2: ENHRY and SYGVKD. The CDR3 extends over 17 amino acids. Unmatched junction bases numbered 10, after V lost 3 bases and J lost 2 bases.

The rearrangement joins TRBV18 to TRBJ1-1; no firm D call. The length of the CDR3 is 14 residues. Trimming removed 2 bases from V and 1 base from J, with 8 bases in between. The germline CDR1 and CDR2 sequences are KGHSH and LQKENI. Here the CDR3 DNA reads TGTGCCAGCTCACCAGAAGAGCGGAACACTGAAGCTTTCTTT. It encodes CASSPEERNTEAFF. Full variable domain (rest looked up from reference TRBV18 and TRBJ1-1): NAGVMQNPRHLVRRRGQEARLRCSPMKGHSHVYWYRQLPEEGLKFMVYLQKENIIDESGMPKERFSAEFPKEGPSILRIQQVVRGDSAAYFCASSPEERNTEAFFGQGTRLTVV.

V is TRBV4-3 and J is TRBJ2-5; D is possibly TRBD1 (7 bases). V lost 0 bases to trimming and J lost 5 bases, with 16 bases between them. CDR3 length: 16 amino acids. Germline loops: CDR1 LGHNA, CDR2 YSLEER. This CDR3 is CASSQDTGGGRETQYF. Written as DNA, the CDR3 is TGCGCCAGCAGCCAAGACACTGGAGGGGGCCGGGAGACCCAGTACTTC.

V usage is TRBV21-1 and J usage is TRBJ2-3. TRBV21-1 is a documented pseudogene. The CDR3 spans 16 residues. The CDR3 DNA reads TGTGCCAGCAGCAAAAGGGTAGGGAATTGTACAGATACGCAGTATTTT. It codes for CASSKRVGNCTDTQYF.

The rearrangement uses TRBV7-2 and TRBJ1-2; 7 bases are shared with TRBD1. This CDR3 has 16 residues. V shed 2 bases and J 14 bases; nucleotides not matched to a gene: 20. Germline V gene data show CDR1 as SGHTA and CDR2 as FQGNSA. CDR3 in DNA: TGTGCCAGCAGCTTACGGGGCGGGACAGACCTACAATCGGGGACCTTC. Encoded protein: CASSLRGGTDLQSGTF.

V gene TRBV27 combines with J gene TRBJ2-2; D unresolved. Trimming took off 8 bases at V and 0 bases at J, with 13 bases between the two ends. Germline-derived CDR1 and CDR2 are MNHEY and SMNVEV (reference sequence). The CDR3 is made up of 15 amino acids. The CDR3 region has the DNA TGTGCCAGCGGCCCACGGGCAACGAACACCGGGGAGCTGTTTTTT. It encodes CASGPRATNTGELFF.

The chain employs TRBV19 and TRBJ1-5; D is unresolved. Germline CDR1 is LNHDA and CDR2 is SQIVND (reference sequence). V was cut by 3 bases and J by 4 bases, with 13 bases left in between. This CDR3 comprises 15 residues. The DNA of the CDR3 is TGTGCCAGTAGTATTCCCCAGGTGGGGAATCAGCCCCAGCATTTT. Translated: CASSIPQVGNQPQHF.

The chain has TRBV5-4 and TRBJ1-1; tentative D call: TRBD1 (6 bases). This CDR3 is 15 amino acids long. CDR1 is SGHNT and CDR2 is YYREEE in the germline V gene (reference sequence). The V end was cut by 5 bases, the J end by 1 base, with 15 bases between. This CDR3 reads CASSFPGASNTEAFF. The CDR3 nucleotides read TGTGCCAGCAGTTTCCCGGGGGCCTCGAACACTGAAGCTTTCTTT.

CDR3 residues: CASSLEGVGQDEQFF. The CDR3 DNA sequence: TGTGCCAGCAGCCTAGAGGGGGTAGGACAGGATGAGCAGTTCTTC. V and J are TRBV7-3 and TRBJ2-1; 7 bases line up with TRBD1. The CDR3 has 15 amino acids. V was clipped by 5 bases and J by 8 bases; unmatched bases: 12. From germline, CDR1 is SGHTA and CDR2 FQGTGA.

J is TRBJ1-3 and V is TRBV19; D not resolved. The germline V and J ends were trimmed by 8 bases and 4 bases, with 15 bases remaining between them. Germline V gene data show CDR1 as LNHDA and CDR2 as SQIVND (reference sequence). The CDR3 contains 14 residues. The CDR3: CASSGPGGGNTIYF. For the CDR3, the DNA is TGTGCCAGTTCTGGACCCGGAGGGGGAAACACCATATATTTT.

The rearrangement links TRBV4-3 to TRBJ2-1; the match to TRBD2 covers 8 bases. The ends lost 3 bases at V and 3 bases at J; junction bases unmatched: 7. The CDR3 loop spans 16 amino acids. Germline V gene lookup returns CDR1 LGHNA and CDR2 YSLEER. In DNA, the CDR3 is TGCGCCAGCAGCCAGTCAGCACTAGCGGACTACAATGAGCAGTTCTTC. As protein: CASSQSALADYNEQFF.

This chain uses TRBV5-1 with TRBJ2-5; TRBD1 might be the D (6 bases). V lost 0 bases and J 5 bases, leaving 11 bases between the germline ends. The CDR3 extends over 14 amino acids. CDR1 and CDR2 (germline): SGHRS, YFSETQ. The CDR3 here is CASSLGQGWETQYF. The CDR3 coding sequence is TGCGCCAGCAGCTTGGGCCAGGGGTGGGAGACCCAGTACTTC.

This chain uses TRBV7-9 with TRBJ1-4; D possibly corresponds to TRBD1 (6 bases). V lost 1 base and J lost 6, with 18 bases in between. Germline-derived CDR1 and CDR2 are SEHNR and FQNEAQ (reference sequence). The CDR3 spans 17 residues. CDR3 protein: CASSLDPAGELDEKLFF. The CDR3 nucleotides read TGTGCCAGCAGCTTAGATCCGGCAGGGGAGTTGGATGAAAAACTGTTTTTT.

The chain links TRBV30 to TRBJ1-2; 8 nucleotides align to TRBD1. The CDR3 consists of 16 residues. V was clipped by 8 bases and J by 5 bases; unmatched bases: 19. In germline, CDR1 is GTSNPN, CDR2 SVGIG (reference sequence). The CDR3 loop reads CAATQGQVPFGYGYTF. The CDR3 DNA is TGTGCCGCCACCCAGGGACAGGTCCCCTTTGGGTATGGCTACACCTTC.

The chain recombines TRBV21-1 with TRBJ2-7; TRBD2, as called in the table, went unchecked against the DNA. TRBV21-1 is classified as a pseudogene. This CDR3 has 18 residues. DNA for the CDR3: TGTGCCAGCAGCAAGAGGGGTGCTGGCGGGACTGCCTTCGACGAGCAGTACTTC. It translates to CASSKRGAGGTAFDEQYF.

This chain's CDR3 is CASSIEAYTEAFF. In nucleotides, the CDR3 is TGTGCCAGTAGTATAGAGGCGTACACTGAAGCTTTCTTT. The rearrangement links TRBV19 to TRBJ1-1; the D is unclear. Deletions cut 0 bases from V and 3 bases from J, with 5 bases between. Germline assignment: CDR1 LNHDA and CDR2 SQIVND (reference sequence). There are 13 residues in the CDR3.

This chain connects TRBV5-6 to TRBJ2-1; TRBD1 might be the D (5 bases). The CDR3 has 15 residues. Germline V gives CDR1 SGHDT, CDR2 YYEEEE. Trimming removed 4 bases from V and 6 bases from J, with 17 bases in between. The CDR3 reads CASSPGDWTTNEQFF. The CDR3 DNA is TGTGCCAGCAGCCCCGGTGATTGGACAACCAATGAGCAGTTCTTC.

The V and J genes are TRBV2 and TRBJ2-4; D is unresolved. The germline V gene encodes CDR1 SNHLY and CDR2 FYNNEI. Deletions cut 5 bases from V and 8 bases from J, with 10 bases between. The CDR3 contains 12 residues. CDR3 sequence reads: CASSTPADIQYF. CDR3 nucleotide sequence: TGTGCCAGCAGTACCCCGGCAGACATTCAGTACTTC.

This chain links TRBV12-3 or TRBV12-4 with TRBJ1-1, with D unclear. Trimming cost V 8 bases and J 11 bases, with 18 bases left between them. The CDR3 has 12 amino acids. CDR3: CASRLAASEAFF. The CDR3 nucleotides read TGTGCCAGCCGACTCGCGGCTTCGGAGGCTTTCTTT.

The J gene is TRBJ2-1, the V gene TRBV9, with D possibly being TRBD2 (6 bases). The V and J ends lost 0 bases and 0 bases respectively, with 10 bases between them. The CDR3 consists of 16 residues. In germline, CDR1 is SGDLS, CDR2 YYNGEE. The CDR3 coding sequence is TGTGCCAGCAGCGTAGAGGTTAGCGGCTCCTACAATGAGCAGTTCTTC. This sequence encodes CASSVEVSGSYNEQFF.

The CDR3 DNA reads TGTGCCAGCAGCCCCCTGGGTGAGCAGTTCTTC. Protein sequence: CASSPLGEQFF. V gene TRBV7-9 combines with J gene TRBJ2-1, with unresolved D. CDR1 SEHNR and CDR2 FQNEAQ come from the germline V gene (reference sequence). This CDR3 spans 11 amino acids. Trimming removed 5 bases at V and 9 bases at J, with 8 bases between.

This sequence joins TRBV7-3 and TRBJ2-5; D gene unclear. The CDR3 is 13 residues long. Per the germline V gene, CDR1 is SGHTA and CDR2 is FQGTGA. V was trimmed by 2 bases and J by 5 bases, leaving 9 bases between them. DNA of the CDR3: TGTGCCAGCAGCTTAGGTGCGGAGGAGACCCAGTACTTC. This translates into CASSLGAEETQYF.

The gene calls are TRBV14 and TRBJ1-1; D is possibly TRBD1 (5 bases). Per germline, CDR1 SGHDN and CDR2 FVKESK. V lost 0 bases and J lost 1, with 6 bases in between. This CDR3 is built from 14 residues. For the CDR3, the DNA is TGTGCCAGCAGCCAAGATGGGGCGAACACTGAAGCTTTCTTT. The encoded protein is CASSQDGANTEAFF.

The chain couples TRBV27 to TRBJ2-3; 8 bases match TRBD2. This CDR3 is built from 17 residues. J lost 0 bases, V lost 0 bases, and 5 bases had no gene match. The germline V gene has CDR1 MNHEY and CDR2 SMNVEV (reference sequence). The DNA for the CDR3 is TGTGCCAGCAGTTTATCGGATAGCGGGGATAGCACAGATACGCAGTATTTT. It encodes CASSLSDSGDSTDTQYF.